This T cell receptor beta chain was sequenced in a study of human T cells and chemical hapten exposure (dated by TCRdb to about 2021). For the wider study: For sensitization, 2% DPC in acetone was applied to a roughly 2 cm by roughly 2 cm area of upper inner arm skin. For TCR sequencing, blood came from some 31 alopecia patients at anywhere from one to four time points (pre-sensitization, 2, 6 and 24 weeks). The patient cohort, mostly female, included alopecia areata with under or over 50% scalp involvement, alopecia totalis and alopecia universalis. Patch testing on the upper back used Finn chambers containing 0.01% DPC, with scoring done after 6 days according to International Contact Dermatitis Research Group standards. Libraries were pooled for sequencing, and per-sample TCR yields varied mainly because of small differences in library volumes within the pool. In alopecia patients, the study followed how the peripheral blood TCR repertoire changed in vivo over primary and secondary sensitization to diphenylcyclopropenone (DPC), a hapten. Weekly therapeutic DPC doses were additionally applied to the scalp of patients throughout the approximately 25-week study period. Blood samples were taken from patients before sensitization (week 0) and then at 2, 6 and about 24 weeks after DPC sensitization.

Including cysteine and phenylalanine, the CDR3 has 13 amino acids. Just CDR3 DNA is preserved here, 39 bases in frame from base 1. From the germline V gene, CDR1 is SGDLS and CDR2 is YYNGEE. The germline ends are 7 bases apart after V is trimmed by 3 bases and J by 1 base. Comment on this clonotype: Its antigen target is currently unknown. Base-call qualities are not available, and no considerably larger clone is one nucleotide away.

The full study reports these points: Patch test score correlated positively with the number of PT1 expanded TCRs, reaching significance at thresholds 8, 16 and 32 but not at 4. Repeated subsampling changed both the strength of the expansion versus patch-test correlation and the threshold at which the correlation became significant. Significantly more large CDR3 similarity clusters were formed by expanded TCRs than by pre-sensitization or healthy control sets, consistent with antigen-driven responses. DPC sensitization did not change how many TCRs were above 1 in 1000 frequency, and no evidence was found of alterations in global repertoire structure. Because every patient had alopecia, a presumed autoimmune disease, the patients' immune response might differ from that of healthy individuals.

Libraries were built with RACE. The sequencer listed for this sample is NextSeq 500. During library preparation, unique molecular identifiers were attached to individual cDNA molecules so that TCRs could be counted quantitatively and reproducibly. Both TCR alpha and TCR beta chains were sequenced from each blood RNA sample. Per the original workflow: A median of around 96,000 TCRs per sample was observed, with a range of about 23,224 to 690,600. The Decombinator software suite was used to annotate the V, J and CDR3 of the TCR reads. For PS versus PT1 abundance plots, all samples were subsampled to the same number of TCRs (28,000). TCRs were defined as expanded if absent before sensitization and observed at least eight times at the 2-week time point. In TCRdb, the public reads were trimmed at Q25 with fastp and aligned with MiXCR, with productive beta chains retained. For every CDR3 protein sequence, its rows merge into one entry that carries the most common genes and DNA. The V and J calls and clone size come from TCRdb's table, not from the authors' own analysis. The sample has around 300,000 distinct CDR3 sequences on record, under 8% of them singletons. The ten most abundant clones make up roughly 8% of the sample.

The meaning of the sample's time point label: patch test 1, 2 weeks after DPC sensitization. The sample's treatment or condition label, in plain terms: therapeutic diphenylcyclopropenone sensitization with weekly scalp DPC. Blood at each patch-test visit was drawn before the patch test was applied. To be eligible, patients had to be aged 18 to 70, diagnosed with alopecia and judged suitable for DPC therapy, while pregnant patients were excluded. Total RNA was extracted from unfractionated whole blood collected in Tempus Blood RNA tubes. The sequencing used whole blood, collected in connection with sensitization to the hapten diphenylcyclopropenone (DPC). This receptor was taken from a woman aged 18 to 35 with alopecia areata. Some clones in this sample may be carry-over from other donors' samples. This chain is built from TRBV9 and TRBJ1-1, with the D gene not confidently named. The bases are TGTGCCAGCAGCGCCTGGTCGAACACTGAAGCTTTCTTT. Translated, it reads CASSAWSNTEAFF. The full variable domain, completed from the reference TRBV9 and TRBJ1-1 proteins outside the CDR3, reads DSGVTQTPKHLITATGQRVTLRCSPRSGDLSVYWYQQSLDQGLQFLIQYYNGEERAKGNILERFSAQQFPDLHSELNLSSLELGDSALYFCASSAWSNTEAFFGQGTRLTVV.